The T cell receptor beta chain described here comes from a study of PD-1 blockade in classical Hodgkin lymphoma. Generated by immunoSEQ multiplex PCR, the TCRdb table keeps only in-frame clones and is missing some. The sample includes 10,000 to 15,000 clones, approximately 91% of them seen just once. As concerns this clone: The antigen is undetermined. Other DNA sequences in this specimen translate into the identical CDR3.

Exposure to brentuximab vedotin varied, and each patient had relapsed following autologous stem cell transplantation. General study results and limits: What drove the repertoire differences, possibly disease activity or prior therapy, has not been defined. When set against healthy donors, newly diagnosed patients were reported to show lower baseline TCR diversity.

The germline CDR1 and CDR2 sequences are SGHRS and YFSETQ. The CDR3 loop spans 13 amino acids. Deletions cut 4 bases from V and 1 base from J, with 8 bases between. The TCR sequence derives from a human donor with classical Hodgkin lymphoma. The sequencing here drew on peripheral blood mononuclear cells (PBMCs), taken at baseline. V is TRBV5-1 and J is TRBJ2-5; D assignment may be TRBD1 or TRBD2 (5 bases each). DNA for the CDR3: TGCGCCAGCAGCCCGGGACCCCAAGAGACCCAGTACTTC. Its translation: CASSPGPQETQYF. The entire variable domain, with the rest obtained from reference TRBV5-1 and TRBJ2-5, is as follows: KAGVTQTPRYLIKTRGQQVTLSCSPISGHRSVSWYQQTPGQGLQFLFEYFSETQRNKGNFPGRFSGRQFSNSRSEMNVSTLELGDSALYLCASSPGPQETQYFGPGTRLLVL.